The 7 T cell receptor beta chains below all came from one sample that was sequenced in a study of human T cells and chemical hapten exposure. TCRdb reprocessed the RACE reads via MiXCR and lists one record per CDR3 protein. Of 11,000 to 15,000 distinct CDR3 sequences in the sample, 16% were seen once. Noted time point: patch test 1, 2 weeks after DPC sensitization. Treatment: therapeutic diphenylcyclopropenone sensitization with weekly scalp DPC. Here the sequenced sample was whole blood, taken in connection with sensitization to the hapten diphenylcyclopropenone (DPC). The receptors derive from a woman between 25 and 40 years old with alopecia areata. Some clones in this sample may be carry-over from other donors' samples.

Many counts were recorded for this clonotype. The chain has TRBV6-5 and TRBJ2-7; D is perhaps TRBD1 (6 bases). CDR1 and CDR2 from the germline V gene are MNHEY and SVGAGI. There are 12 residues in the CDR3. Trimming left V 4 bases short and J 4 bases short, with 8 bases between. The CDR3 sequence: CASSSRGYEQYF. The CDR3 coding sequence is TGTGCCAGCAGTTCCAGGGGTTACGAGCAGTACTTC.

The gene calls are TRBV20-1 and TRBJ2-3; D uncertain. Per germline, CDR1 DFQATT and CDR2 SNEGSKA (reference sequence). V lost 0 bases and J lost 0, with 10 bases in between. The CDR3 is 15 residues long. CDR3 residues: CSAREPYPSTDTQYF. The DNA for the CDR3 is TGCAGTGCTAGAGAACCGTACCCTAGCACAGATACGCAGTATTTT.

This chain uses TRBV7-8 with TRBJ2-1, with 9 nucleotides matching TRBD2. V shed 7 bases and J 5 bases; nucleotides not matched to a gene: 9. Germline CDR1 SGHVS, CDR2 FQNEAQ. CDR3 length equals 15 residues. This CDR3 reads CASTVSGGFNNEQFF. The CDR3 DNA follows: TGTGCCAGCACCGTAAGCGGGGGGTTCAACAATGAGCAGTTCTTC. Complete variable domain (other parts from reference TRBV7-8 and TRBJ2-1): GAGVSQSPRYKVAKRGQDVALRCDPISGHVSLFWYQQALGQGPEFLTYFQNEAQLDKSGLPSDRFFAERPEGSVSTLKIQRTQQEDSAVYLCASTVSGGFNNEQFFGPGTRLTVL.

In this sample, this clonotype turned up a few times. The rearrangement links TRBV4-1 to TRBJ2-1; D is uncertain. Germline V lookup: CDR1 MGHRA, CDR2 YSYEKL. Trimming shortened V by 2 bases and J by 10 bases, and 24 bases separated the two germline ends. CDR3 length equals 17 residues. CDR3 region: CASSQPRASSKVREQFF. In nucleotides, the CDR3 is TGCGCCAGCAGCCAACCTCGAGCGTCTAGTAAGGTCCGGGAGCAGTTCTTC.

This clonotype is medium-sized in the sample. The CDR3: CSVEDGTYEQYV. The DNA of the CDR3 is TGCAGCGTTGAAGACGGAACCTACGAGCAGTACGTC. The rearrangement uses TRBV29-1 and TRBJ2-7, with D uncertain. The germline gives CDR1 SQVTM, CDR2 ANQGSEA. This CDR3 has 12 amino acids. The germline V and J ends were trimmed by 0 bases and 2 bases, with 5 bases remaining between them.

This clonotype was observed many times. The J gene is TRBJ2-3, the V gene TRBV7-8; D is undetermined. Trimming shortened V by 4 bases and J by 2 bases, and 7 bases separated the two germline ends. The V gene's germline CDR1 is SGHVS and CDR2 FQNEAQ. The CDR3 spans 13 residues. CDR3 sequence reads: CASSSDLTDTQYF. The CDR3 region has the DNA TGTGCCAGCAGCTCCGATCTCACAGATACGCAGTATTTT. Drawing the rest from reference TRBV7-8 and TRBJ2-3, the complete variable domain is GAGVSQSPRYKVAKRGQDVALRCDPISGHVSLFWYQQALGQGPEFLTYFQNEAQLDKSGLPSDRFFAERPEGSVSTLKIQRTQQEDSAVYLCASSSDLTDTQYFGPGTRLTVL.

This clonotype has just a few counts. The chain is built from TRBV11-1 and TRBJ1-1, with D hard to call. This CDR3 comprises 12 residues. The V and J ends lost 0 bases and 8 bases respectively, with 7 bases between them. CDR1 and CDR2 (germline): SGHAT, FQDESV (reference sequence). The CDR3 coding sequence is TGTGCCAGCAGCTTAGCGGAAGAAGAAGCTTTCTTT. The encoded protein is CASSLAEEEAFF.